This T cell receptor beta chain was found in a study of identical twins. Points on this clonotype: The antigen is not known.

Template switching added a universal primer site, and cDNA bore unique molecular identifiers. TCRdb passed the 5' RACE reads through MiXCR, listing each CDR3 protein once. Here the sample spans over 550,000 distinct CDR3 sequences, roughly 7.2% being singletons. Germline assignment: CDR1 KGHDR and CDR2 SFDVKD. The CDR3 spans 17 residues. Trimming cost V 2 bases and J 0 bases, with 14 bases left between them. Study-wide points: For zero-insertion analyses, partial confounding could come from invariant MAIT and iNKT cells.

These data also formed part of another study, on yellow fever vaccine responses in identical twins.

The V call is TRBV24-1, the J call TRBJ2-3, with a weak D call TRBD2 (6 bases). The sequenced sample was PBMCs. The source of this sequence is a woman aged 18-29 years in good health. The CDR3 reads CATSDWLGRSSTDTQYF. In DNA form, the CDR3 reads TGTGCCACCAGTGATTGGCTGGGGAGGTCTAGCACAGATACGCAGTATTTT.